The source of this T cell receptor (beta chain) is a study of vaccination and CD4 T cells after COVID-19. About the research overall: Post-vaccination samples were procured at a median of around 79 days following dose two (range 14 to 241).

The time point was: late sampling 161 to 241 days after vaccination in a few convalescent patients. Trimming shortened V by 1 base and J by 1 base, and 13 bases separated the two germline ends. The CDR3 spans 16 residues. CDR1 is DFQATT and CDR2 is SNEGSKA in the germline V gene (reference sequence). Findings and limits, study-wide: Only after vaccination were a median roughly 90% of convalescents' reactive clones seen.

TCRdb re-called the PCR reads with MiXCR, one entry per CDR3 protein. The data show 25,000 to 30,000 distinct CDR3 sequences, under 65% seen once. This clonotype was observed a few times. No antigen is known for it. The sample consisted of CD4+ T cells from blood, taken about 7 months after SARS-CoV-2 vaccination. The sequence derives from a human donor who had recovered from COVID-19. The chain recombines TRBV20-1 with TRBJ2-2, with a tentative D call TRBD1 (5 bases). CDR3 DNA sequence: TGCAGTGCTAGAGTAGGATCAGGGATGAACACCGGGGAGCTGTTTTTT. This sequence encodes CSARVGSGMNTGELFF.